This TCR beta chain stems from a study of shared clonotypes between healthy human individuals. This clone came up a few times. This sample also contains other DNA sequences that code for the same CDR3. The CDR3 loop spans 14 amino acids. Germline loops: CDR1 SGHAT, CDR2 FQNNGV. Losses at the gene ends were 7 bases for V and 4 bases for J; bases not matched to a gene: 8. The repertoire was sequenced with immunoSEQ multiplex PCR; TCRdb's copy has only in-frame clones and lacks some. This table has hundreds of thousands of clones, around four fifths appearing once. Sequences were obtained from memory CD4+ T cells sorted from blood. As to subset: CD45RA-negative fraction. The chain uses TRBV11-2 and TRBJ2-7, with 9 bases that match TRBD2. The TCR originated in a woman younger than 45 in good health. The DNA of the CDR3 is TGTGCCAGCAAGAATTTAGCGGGAGCGTACGAGCAGTACTTC. Its protein is CASKNLAGAYEQYF. Full variable domain (rest looked up from reference TRBV11-2 and TRBJ2-7): EAGVAQSPRYKIIEKRQSVAFWCNPISGHATLYWYQQILGQGPKLLIQFQNNGVVDDSQLPKDRFSAERLKGVDSTLKIQPAKLEDSAVYLCASKNLAGAYEQYFGPGTRLTVT.